This T cell receptor (beta chain) is from a study of tumor-infiltrating lymphocytes in primary liver carcinoma. Study as a whole: The five patients, who were men and women, ranged in age from 30 to 69 years. Notes on the study in general: Blood had a significantly lower top-250-clone fraction than tumors did (p = 0.039).

This clonotype was seen many times. What it recognizes is unknown. The input was 450 to 500 ng total RNA; TCR beta cDNA was made from it with a constant-region primer. For TCR beta, libraries were produced by three nested multiplex PCR rounds using slightly modified ARM-PCR. In the first two PCR rounds, TRBV1-TRBV30 forward primers were paired with a C-beta reverse primer, and each round lasted roughly 9 cycles. Using its own MiXCR run on the multiplex PCR reads, TCRdb lists one record per CDR3 protein. The sample yields tens of thousands of distinct CDR3 sequences, roughly four fifths seen once. Trimming took 4 bases from V and 1 from J, leaving 14 bases between them. This CDR3 has 16 amino acids. Germline loops: CDR1 MNHNS, CDR2 SASEGT. Co-extraction of both nucleic acids (RNA and DNA) used about 20-33 mg of unsorted bulk tissue. Patients had primary liver carcinoma treated by surgical resection.

The sample comprised liver tumor tissue from sampling region 5. The subset: tumor region T5, tumor centre. The V gene is TRBV6-1, the J gene TRBJ2-1, with D perhaps matching TRBD1 (6 bases). This receptor was taken from a woman in her thirties with primary liver carcinoma and hepatitis B virus infection. CDR3 DNA sequence: TGTGCCAGCAGTGCCCTCAGAGGGGGTTCCTACAATGAGCAGTTCTTC. Translation: CASSALRGGSYNEQFF.